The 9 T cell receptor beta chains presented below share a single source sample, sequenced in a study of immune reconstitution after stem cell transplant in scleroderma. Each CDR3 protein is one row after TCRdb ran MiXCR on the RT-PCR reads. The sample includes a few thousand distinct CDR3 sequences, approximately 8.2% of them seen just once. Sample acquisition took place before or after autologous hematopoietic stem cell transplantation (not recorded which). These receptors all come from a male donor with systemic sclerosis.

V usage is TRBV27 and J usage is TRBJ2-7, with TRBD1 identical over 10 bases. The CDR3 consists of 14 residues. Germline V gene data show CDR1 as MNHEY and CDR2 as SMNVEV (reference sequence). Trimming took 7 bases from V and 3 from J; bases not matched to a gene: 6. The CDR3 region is CASTPRTGGYEQYF. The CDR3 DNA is TGTGCCAGCACTCCGAGGACAGGGGGCTACGAGCAGTACTTC.

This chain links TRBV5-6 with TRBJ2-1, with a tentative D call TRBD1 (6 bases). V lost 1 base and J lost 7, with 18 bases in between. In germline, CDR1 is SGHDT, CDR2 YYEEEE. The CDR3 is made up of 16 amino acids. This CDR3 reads CASSLRVRTAENEQFF. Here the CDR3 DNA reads TGTGCCAGCAGCTTGAGAGTGCGGACAGCGGAGAATGAGCAGTTCTTC. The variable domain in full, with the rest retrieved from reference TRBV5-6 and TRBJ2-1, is DAGVTQSPTHLIKTRGQQVTLRCSPKSGHDTVSWYQQALGQGPQFIFQYYEEEERQRGNFPDRFSGHQFPNYSSELNVNALLLGDSALYLCASSLRVRTAENEQFFGPGTRLTVL.

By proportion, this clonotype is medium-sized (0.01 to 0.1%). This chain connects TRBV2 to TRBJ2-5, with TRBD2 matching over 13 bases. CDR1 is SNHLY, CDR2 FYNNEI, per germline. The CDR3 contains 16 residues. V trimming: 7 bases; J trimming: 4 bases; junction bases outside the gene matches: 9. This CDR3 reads CASIGGLAGAGETQYF. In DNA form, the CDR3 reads TGTGCCAGCATCGGAGGACTAGCGGGAGCAGGAGAGACCCAGTACTTC.

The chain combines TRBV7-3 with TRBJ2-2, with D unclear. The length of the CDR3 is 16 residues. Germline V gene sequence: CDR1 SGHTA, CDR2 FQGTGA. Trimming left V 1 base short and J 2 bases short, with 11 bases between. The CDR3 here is CASSLNGRANTGELFF. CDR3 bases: TGTGCCAGCAGCTTAAACGGAAGGGCTAACACCGGGGAGCTGTTTTTT.

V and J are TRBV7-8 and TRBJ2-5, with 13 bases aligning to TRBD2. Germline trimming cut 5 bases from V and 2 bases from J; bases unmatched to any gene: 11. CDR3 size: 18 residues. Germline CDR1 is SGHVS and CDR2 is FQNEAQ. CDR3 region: CASSLGLAGEPPQETQYF. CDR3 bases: TGTGCCAGCAGCCTCGGACTAGCGGGGGAGCCCCCACAAGAGACCCAGTACTTC.

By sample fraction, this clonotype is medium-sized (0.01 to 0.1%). The CDR3 bases are TGTGCCAGCAGTTTGGAAAGGGCAGGAGAAAAACTGTTTTTT. Its protein is CASSLERAGEKLFF. The chain has TRBV28 and TRBJ1-4; D not certain. The CDR3 is 14 residues long. Germline V gene sequence: CDR1 MDHEN, CDR2 SYDVKM. V was clipped by 3 bases and J by 8 bases, with 13 bases between them.

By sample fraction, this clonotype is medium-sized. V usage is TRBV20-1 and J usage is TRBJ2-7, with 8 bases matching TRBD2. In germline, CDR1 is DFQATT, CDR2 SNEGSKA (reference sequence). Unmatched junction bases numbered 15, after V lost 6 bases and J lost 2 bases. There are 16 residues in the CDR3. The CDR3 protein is CSAKRKSGGNPYEQYF. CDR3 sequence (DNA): TGCAGTGCCAAAAGAAAGAGCGGGGGCAACCCCTACGAGCAGTACTTC.

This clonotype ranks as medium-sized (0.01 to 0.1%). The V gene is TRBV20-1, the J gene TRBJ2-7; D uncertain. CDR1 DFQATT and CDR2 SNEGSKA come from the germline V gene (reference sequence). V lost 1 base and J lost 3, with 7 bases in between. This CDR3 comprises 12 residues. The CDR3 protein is CSARGQDYEQYF. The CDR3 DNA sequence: TGCAGTGCTAGAGGGCAGGACTACGAGCAGTACTTC.

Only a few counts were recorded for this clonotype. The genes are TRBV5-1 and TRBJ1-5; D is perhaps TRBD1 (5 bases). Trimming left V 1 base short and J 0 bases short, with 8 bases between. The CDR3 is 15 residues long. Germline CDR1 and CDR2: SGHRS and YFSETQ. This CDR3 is CASSLNGGSNQPQHF. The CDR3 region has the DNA TGCGCCAGCAGCTTGAATGGGGGTAGCAATCAGCCCCAGCATTTT.